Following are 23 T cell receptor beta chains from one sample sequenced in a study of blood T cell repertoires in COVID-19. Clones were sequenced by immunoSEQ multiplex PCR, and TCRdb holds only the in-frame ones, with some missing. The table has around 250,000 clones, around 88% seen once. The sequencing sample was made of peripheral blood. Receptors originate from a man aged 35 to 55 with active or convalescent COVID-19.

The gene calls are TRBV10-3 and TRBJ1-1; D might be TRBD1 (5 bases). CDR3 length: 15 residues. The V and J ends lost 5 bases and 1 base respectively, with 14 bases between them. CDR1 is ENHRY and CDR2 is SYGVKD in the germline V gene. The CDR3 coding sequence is TGTGCCATCAGTCCTTCGGGCAGGGAGAACACTGAAGCTTTCTTT. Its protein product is CAISPSGRENTEAFF.

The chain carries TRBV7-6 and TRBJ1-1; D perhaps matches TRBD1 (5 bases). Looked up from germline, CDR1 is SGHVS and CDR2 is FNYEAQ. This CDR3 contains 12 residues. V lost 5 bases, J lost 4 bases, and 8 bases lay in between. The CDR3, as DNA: TGTGCCAGCAGCCCCCAGGGCACTGAAGCTTTCTTT. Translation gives CASSPQGTEAFF.

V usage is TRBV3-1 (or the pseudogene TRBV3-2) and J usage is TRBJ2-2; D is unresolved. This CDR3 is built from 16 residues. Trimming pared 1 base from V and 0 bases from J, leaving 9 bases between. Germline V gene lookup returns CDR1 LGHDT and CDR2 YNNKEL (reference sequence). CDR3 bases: TGTGCCAGCAGCCAAGTAGCCAGCCCGAACACCGGGGAGCTGTTTTTT. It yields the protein CASSQVASPNTGELFF.

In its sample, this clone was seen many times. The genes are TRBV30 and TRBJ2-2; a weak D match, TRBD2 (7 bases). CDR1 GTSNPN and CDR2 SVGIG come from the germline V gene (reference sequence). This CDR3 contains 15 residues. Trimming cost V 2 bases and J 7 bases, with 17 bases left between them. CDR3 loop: CAWSQRGGGFGELFF. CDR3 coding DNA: TGTGCCTGGAGTCAAAGAGGGGGGGGCTTCGGGGAGCTGTTTTTT.

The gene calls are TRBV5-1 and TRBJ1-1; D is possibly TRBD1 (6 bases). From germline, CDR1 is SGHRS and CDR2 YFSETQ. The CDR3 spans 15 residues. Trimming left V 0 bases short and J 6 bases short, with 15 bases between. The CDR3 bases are TGCGCCAGCAGCTTGGTCGGGGGGCGCGTCCCTGAAGCTTTCTTT. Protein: CASSLVGGRVPEAFF.

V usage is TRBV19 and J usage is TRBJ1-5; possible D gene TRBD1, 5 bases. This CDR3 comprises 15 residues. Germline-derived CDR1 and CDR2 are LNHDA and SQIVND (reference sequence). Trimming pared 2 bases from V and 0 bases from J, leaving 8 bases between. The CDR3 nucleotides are TGTGCCAGTAGTATAAACCAGGGTAGCAATCAGCCCCAGCATTTT. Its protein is CASSINQGSNQPQHF.

The CDR3 nucleotides are TGTGCCAGCAAACTGGGACAGGGACCTTACAATGAGCAGTTCTTC. It translates to CASKLGQGPYNEQFF. The chain links TRBV2 to TRBJ2-1; 9 bases are a match to TRBD1. The CDR3 extends over 15 amino acids. The germline V gene encodes CDR1 SNHLY and CDR2 FYNNEI. Unmatched junction bases numbered 8, after V lost 7 bases and J lost 4 bases.

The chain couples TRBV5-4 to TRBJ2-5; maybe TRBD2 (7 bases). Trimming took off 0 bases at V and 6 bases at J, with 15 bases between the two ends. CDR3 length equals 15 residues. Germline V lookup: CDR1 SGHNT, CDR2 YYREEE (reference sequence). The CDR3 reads CASSLAYREGKTQYF. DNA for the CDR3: TGTGCCAGCAGCTTGGCCTACAGGGAGGGGAAGACCCAGTACTTC. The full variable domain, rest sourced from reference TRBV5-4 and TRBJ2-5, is ETGVTQSPTHLIKTRGQQVTLRCSSQSGHNTVSWYQQALGQGPQFIFQYYREEENGRGNFPPRFSGLQFPNYSSELNVNALELDDSALYLCASSLAYREGKTQYFGPGTRLLVL.

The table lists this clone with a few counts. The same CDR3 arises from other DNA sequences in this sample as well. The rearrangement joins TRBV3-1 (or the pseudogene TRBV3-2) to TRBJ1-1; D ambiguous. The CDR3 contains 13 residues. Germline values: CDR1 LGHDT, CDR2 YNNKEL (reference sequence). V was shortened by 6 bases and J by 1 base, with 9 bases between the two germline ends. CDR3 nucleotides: TGTGCCAGCAGACCTACAGAGAACACTGAAGCTTTCTTT. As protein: CASRPTENTEAFF.

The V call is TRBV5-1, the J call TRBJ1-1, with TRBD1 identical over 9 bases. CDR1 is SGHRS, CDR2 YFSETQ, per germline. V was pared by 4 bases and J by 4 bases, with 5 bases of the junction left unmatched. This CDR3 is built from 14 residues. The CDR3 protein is CASSDGTGFTEAFF. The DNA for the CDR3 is TGCGCCAGCAGCGACGGGACAGGGTTCACTGAAGCTTTCTTT.

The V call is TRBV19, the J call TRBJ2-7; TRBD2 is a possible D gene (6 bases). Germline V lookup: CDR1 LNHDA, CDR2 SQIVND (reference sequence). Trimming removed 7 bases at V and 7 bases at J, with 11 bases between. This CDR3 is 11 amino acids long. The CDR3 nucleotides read TGTGCCAGTACCCAAGGAGGGGAGCAGTACTTC. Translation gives CASTQGGEQYF.

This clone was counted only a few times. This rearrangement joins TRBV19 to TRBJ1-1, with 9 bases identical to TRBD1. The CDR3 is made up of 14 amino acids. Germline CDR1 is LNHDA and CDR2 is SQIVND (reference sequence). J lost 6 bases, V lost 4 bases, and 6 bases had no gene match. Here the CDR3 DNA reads TGTGCCAGTAGTACACAGGGGGCTAAGGCTGAAGCTTTCTTT. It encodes CASSTQGAKAEAFF.

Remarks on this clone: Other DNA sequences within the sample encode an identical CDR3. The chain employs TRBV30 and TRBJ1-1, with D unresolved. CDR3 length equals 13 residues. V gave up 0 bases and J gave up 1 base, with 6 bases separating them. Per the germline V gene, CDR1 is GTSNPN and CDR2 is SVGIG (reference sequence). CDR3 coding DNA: TGTGCCTGGAGTGTTCGGGGGAACACTGAAGCTTTCTTT. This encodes CAWSVRGNTEAFF.

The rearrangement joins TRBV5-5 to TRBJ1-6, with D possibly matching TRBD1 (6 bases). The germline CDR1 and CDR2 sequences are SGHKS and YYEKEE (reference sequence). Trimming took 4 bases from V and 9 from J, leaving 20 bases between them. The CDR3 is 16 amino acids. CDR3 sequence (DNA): TGTGCCAGCAGCCAGGAAAACAGGGAGCTCGGTTCACCCCTCCACTTT. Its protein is CASSQENRELGSPLHF.

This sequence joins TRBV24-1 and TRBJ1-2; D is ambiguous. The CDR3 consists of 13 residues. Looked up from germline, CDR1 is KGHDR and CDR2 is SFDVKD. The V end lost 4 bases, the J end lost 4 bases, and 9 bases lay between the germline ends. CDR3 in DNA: TGTGCCACCAGTGACAAAAACAGCTATGGCTACACCTTC. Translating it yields CATSDKNSYGYTF.

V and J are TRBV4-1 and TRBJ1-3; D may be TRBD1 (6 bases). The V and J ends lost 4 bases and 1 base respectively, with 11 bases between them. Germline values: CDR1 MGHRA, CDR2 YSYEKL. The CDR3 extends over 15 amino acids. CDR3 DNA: TGCGCCAGCAGCCCACGGGGGGCTTCTGGAAACACCATATATTTT. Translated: CASSPRGASGNTIYF.

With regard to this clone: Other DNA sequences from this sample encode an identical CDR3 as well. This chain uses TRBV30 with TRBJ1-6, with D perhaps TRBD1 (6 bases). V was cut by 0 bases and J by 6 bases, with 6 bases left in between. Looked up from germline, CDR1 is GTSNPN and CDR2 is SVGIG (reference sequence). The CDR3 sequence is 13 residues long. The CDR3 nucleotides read TGTGCCTGGAGTGTACAGGGTAATTCACCCCTCCACTTT. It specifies CAWSVQGNSPLHF.

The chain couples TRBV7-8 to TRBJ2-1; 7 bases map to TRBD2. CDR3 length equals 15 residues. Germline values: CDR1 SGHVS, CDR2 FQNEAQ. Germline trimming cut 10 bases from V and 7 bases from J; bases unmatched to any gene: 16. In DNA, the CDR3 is TGTGCCACCAATTGGGGGGGAGTTATCCGGAATGAGCAGTTCTTC. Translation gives CATNWGGVIRNEQFF.

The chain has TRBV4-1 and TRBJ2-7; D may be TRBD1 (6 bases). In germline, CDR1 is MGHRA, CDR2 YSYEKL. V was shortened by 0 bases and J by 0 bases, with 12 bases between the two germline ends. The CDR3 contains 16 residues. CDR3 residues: CASSQDDRSSSYEQYF. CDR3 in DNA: TGCGCCAGCAGCCAAGACGACAGGTCCTCCTCCTACGAGCAGTACTTC.

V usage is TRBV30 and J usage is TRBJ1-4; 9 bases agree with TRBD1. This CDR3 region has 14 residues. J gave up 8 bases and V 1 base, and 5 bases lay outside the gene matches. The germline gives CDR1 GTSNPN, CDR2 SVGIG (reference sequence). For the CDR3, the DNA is TGTGCCTGGAGTGCCGGGACAGGGATGGAAAAACTGTTTTTT. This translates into CAWSAGTGMEKLFF.

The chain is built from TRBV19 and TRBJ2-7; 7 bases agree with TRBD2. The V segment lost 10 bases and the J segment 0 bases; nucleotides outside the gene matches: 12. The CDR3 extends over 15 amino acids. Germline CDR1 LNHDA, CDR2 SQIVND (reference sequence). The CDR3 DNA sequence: TGTGCCACTGCGTGGGGGAGGGAGAGCTCCTACGAGCAGTACTTC. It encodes CATAWGRESSYEQYF.

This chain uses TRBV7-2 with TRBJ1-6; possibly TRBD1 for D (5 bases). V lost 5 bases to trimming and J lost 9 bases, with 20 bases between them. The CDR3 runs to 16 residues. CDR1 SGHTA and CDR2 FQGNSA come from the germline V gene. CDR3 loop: CASSRVSVVGGSPLHF. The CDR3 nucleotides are TGTGCCAGCAGCCGCGTTAGTGTCGTGGGGGGTTCACCCCTCCACTTT.

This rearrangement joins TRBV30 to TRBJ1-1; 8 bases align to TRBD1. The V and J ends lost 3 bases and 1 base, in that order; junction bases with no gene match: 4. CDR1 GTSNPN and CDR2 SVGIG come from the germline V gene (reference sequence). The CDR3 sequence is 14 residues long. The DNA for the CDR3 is TGTGCCTGGAGCGGGGGGACAGGGAACACTGAAGCTTTCTTT. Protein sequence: CAWSGGTGNTEAFF.